This TCR beta chain was documented in a study of shared clonotypes between healthy human individuals. Broader study findings: Naive CD4 clonotypes were shared across several donors at roughly 5%.

With 4 bases removed from V and 11 bases from J, the gap between germline ends came to 18 bases. From germline, CDR1 is MNHEY and CDR2 SVGAGI. This CDR3 spans 14 amino acids. Sorted-subset replicate PCRs used 150 to 200 ng DNA, some 30,000 T cell genomes. Repertoires were generated with immunoSEQ multiplex PCR, while TCRdb's copy carries only in-frame clones and drops some. This table has some 500,000 clones, roughly 95% appearing once. On this clone itself: Its specificity is unknown.

The sequence derives from a woman younger than 45 in good health. The chain links TRBV6-5 to TRBJ1-3; D is unresolved. The source material was naive CD4+ T cells sorted from blood. Subset: CD45RA+ positively selected. The CDR3 is CASSWEGVGFPIYF. As DNA, the CDR3 is TGTGCCAGCAGTTGGGAGGGAGTCGGGTTTCCCATATATTTT.